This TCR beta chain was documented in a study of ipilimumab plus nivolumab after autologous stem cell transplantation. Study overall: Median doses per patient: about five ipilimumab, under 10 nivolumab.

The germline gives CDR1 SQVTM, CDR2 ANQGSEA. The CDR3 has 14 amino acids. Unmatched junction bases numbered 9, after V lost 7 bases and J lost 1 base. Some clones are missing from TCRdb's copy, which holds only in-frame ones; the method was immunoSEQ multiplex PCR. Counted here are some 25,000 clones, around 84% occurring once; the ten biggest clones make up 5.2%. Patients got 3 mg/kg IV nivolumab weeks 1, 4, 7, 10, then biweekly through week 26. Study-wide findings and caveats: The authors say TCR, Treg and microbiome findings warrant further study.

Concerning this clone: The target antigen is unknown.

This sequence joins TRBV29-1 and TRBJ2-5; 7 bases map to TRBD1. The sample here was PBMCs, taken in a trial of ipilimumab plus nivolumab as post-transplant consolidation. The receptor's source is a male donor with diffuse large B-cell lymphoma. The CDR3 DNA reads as TGCAGCGCTGCGGACAGGACGACCCAAGAGACCCAGTACTTC. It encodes CSAADRTTQETQYF.